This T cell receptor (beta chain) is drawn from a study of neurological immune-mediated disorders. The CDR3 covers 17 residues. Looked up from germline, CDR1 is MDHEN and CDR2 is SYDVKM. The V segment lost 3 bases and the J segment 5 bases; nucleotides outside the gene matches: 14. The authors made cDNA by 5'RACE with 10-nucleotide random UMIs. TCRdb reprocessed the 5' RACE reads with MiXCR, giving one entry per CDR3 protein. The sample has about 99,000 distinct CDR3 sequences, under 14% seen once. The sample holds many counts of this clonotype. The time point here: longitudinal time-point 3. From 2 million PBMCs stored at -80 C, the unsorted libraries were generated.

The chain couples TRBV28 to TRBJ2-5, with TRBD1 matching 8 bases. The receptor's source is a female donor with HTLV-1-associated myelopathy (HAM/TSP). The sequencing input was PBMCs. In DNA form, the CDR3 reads TGTGCCAGCAGTTTTTGGCAGGGGGCGTCCACTCTGGAGACCCAGTACTTC. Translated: CASSFWQGASTLETQYF.